The present T cell receptor beta chain was sequenced within a study of blood T cell repertoires in COVID-19. Study at large: Acute-phase and convalescent COVID-19 samples originated in the United States, Italy and Spain. T cells, B-cell-depleted T cells, or PBMCs supplied cDNA or gDNA.

CDR3 length equals 15 residues. Germline V gives CDR1 LNHDA, CDR2 SQIVND (reference sequence). J gave up 9 bases and V 5 bases, and 15 bases lay outside the gene matches. In the original workflow: Reference gene primer amplification in the assay estimated nucleated cell counts. Sequencing was performed with immunoSEQ multiplex PCR; in TCRdb, only in-frame clones are kept and a portion is missing. V and J calls and clone size come straight from that table; D and trimming were deduced from the DNA. This sample has around 160,000 clones, with 86% found just once. V and J are TRBV19 and TRBJ1-2, with TRBD1 matching 7 bases. The receptor was isolated from a man between 18 and 29 years old with acute or convalescent COVID-19. The sample taken for sequencing was peripheral blood. The CDR3 loop reads CASSARQGRRVSYTF. The CDR3, as DNA: TGTGCCAGTAGTGCCCGACAGGGTAGGCGCGTAAGCTACACCTTC.